This entry lists 20 T cell receptor beta chains sequenced from one sample in a study of T cells in Graves' hyperthyroidism and ophthalmopathy (dated by TCRdb to between 2017 and 2020). The library was made by multiplex PCR. TCRdb lists the instrument as Illumina HiSeq 2000. Amplification of TCR beta CDR3 regions was carried out from RNA transcripts. The first round of RT-PCR for the TCR CDR3 was performed with the HTBI primer set and the Qiagen OneStep RT-PCR kit. The raw public data were reprocessed by TCRdb itself: fastp quality trimming at Q25, MiXCR clonotype calling, in-frame beta chains only. CDR3 protein sequences are deduplicated, and each keeps its most common genes and DNA. The sample data list 300,000 to 450,000 distinct CDR3 sequences, and 25% of these were observed just once. About 70% of the sample rests with the top ten. Source material: blood. These receptors were taken from a man aged 45 to 65 with Graves' hyperthyroidism.

The V and J genes are TRBV6-5 and TRBJ2-1; 14 bases are a match to TRBD2. The length of the CDR3 is 15 residues. J was trimmed by 6 bases and V by 5 bases; bases with no gene match: 3. CDR1 and CDR2 from the germline V gene are MNHEY and SVGAGI. The chain's CDR3 is CASSHGLAGGNEQFF. The CDR3 region has the DNA TGTGCCAGCAGTCACGGACTAGCGGGAGGCAATGAGCAGTTCTTC.

The chain carries TRBV10-3 and TRBJ1-5; D remains unclear. Germline V gives CDR1 ENHRY, CDR2 SYGVKD. V lost 6 bases to trimming and J lost 7 bases, with 13 bases between them. This CDR3 has 13 residues. The CDR3, as DNA: TGTGCCATCAGGCTGCGCCAAGACCAGCCCCAGCATTTT. The encoded protein is CAIRLRQDQPQHF.

V and J are TRBV20-1 and TRBJ2-1, with TRBD2 as a possible D gene (6 bases). V lost 3 bases to trimming and J lost 8 bases, with 20 bases between them. CDR1 and CDR2 (germline): DFQATT, SNEGSKA (reference sequence). The length of the CDR3 is 15 residues. The CDR3 coding sequence is TGCAGTGCTAGGTTTTCGCGGGATTTCGCGGATGAGCAGTTCTTC. It specifies CSARFSRDFADEQFF.

This clonotype occurred many times. Here the CDR3 reads CASSPIAGGSGEQYF. The CDR3 DNA reads TGTGCCAGCAGCCCTATAGCGGGAGGGAGCGGCGAGCAGTACTTC. The V gene is TRBV11-1, the J gene TRBJ2-7; TRBD2 aligns across 11 bases. The trim removed 5 bases at V and 6 bases at J, leaving 9 bases unmatched. The CDR3 contains 15 residues. Germline V lookup: CDR1 SGHAT, CDR2 FQDESV (reference sequence). Together with reference TRBV11-1 and TRBJ2-7, the CDR3 gives the full variable domain: EAEVAQSPRYKITEKSQAVAFWCDPISGHATLYWYRQILGQGPELLVQFQDESVVDDSQLPKDRFSAERLKGVDSTLKIQPAELGDSAMYLCASSPIAGGSGEQYFGPGTRLTVT.

This clonotype was recorded a few times. The gene calls are TRBV9 and TRBJ2-1; D uncertain. The V end was cut by 0 bases, the J end by 0 bases, with 10 bases between. The CDR3 is 16 residues long. The germline V gene has CDR1 SGDLS and CDR2 YYNGEE. The CDR3 here is CASSVVGRSSYNEQFF. CDR3 bases: TGTGCCAGCAGCGTAGTGGGAAGGAGCTCCTACAATGAGCAGTTCTTC.

This clonotype appeared many times. The rearrangement uses TRBV3-1 and TRBJ2-1; 10 nucleotides agree with TRBD2. With 4 bases clipped from V and 0 bases from J, the junction kept 0 bases outside the gene matches. CDR1 and CDR2 from the germline V gene are LGHDT and YNNKEL (reference sequence). CDR3 length equals 15 residues. CDR3 bases: TGTGCCAGCAGCCCTAGCGGGAGCTCCTACAATGAGCAGTTCTTC. It translates to CASSPSGSSYNEQFF.

J is TRBJ2-2 and V is TRBV5-1, with unresolved D. The germline V and J ends were trimmed by 0 bases and 9 bases, with 6 bases remaining between them. This CDR3 has 12 amino acids. Germline values: CDR1 SGHRS, CDR2 YFSETQ. In DNA form, the CDR3 reads TGCGCCAGCAGCTTGGGGGTCCGGGAGCTGTTTTTT. It yields the protein CASSLGVRELFF. The variable domain in full, with the rest retrieved from reference TRBV5-1 and TRBJ2-2, is KAGVTQTPRYLIKTRGQQVTLSCSPISGHRSVSWYQQTPGQGLQFLFEYFSETQRNKGNFPGRFSGRQFSNSRSEMNVSTLELGDSALYLCASSLGVRELFFGEGSRLTVL.

The chain is built from TRBV19 and TRBJ2-1; 7 nucleotides line up with TRBD1. V was pared by 7 bases and J by 2 bases, with 11 bases of the junction left unmatched. CDR1 is LNHDA and CDR2 is SQIVND in the germline V gene (reference sequence). The CDR3 sequence is 16 residues long. The chain's CDR3 is CASNKPGTATYNEQFF. Written as DNA, the CDR3 is TGTGCCAGTAACAAACCCGGGACAGCTACCTACAATGAGCAGTTCTTC.

V usage is TRBV29-1 and J usage is TRBJ2-7; 7 nucleotides line up with TRBD2. Germline loops: CDR1 SQVTM, CDR2 ANQGSEA. The CDR3 sequence is 13 residues long. Germline trimming cut 3 bases from V and 0 bases from J; bases unmatched to any gene: 2. The CDR3 sequence is CSVEGLTSYEQYF. In nucleotides, the CDR3 is TGCAGCGTTGAGGGACTAACCTCCTACGAGCAGTACTTC.

This sequence joins TRBV9 and TRBJ2-3; tentative D call: TRBD1 (6 bases). Germline V CDR1 and CDR2: SGDLS, YYNGEE. V was clipped by 3 bases and J by 7 bases, with 15 bases between them. The CDR3 covers 14 residues. CDR3 in DNA: TGTGCCAGCAGCGGAGGTCTCCAGGGGAATACGCAGTATTTT. Its protein is CASSGGLQGNTQYF.

This clonotype was picked up a small number of times. V usage is TRBV24-1 and J usage is TRBJ2-1; no clear D. The CDR3 extends over 13 amino acids. Germline CDR1 reads KGHDR; CDR2 reads SFDVKD. With 8 bases removed from V and 0 bases from J, the gap between germline ends came to 7 bases. CDR3 nucleotides: TGTGCCACCACCGGAAGCTCCTACAATGAGCAGTTCTTC. Amino acids: CATTGSSYNEQFF.

V and J are TRBV11-1 and TRBJ2-7; D unclear. The germline V and J ends were trimmed by 1 base and 6 bases, with 16 bases remaining between them. This CDR3 region has 15 residues. CDR1 and CDR2 from the germline V gene are SGHAT and FQDESV (reference sequence). The DNA of the CDR3 is TGTGCCAGCAGCTTAGGAGACGGCGGCTTGAGCGAGCAGTACTTC. This gives the protein CASSLGDGGLSEQYF.

V and J are TRBV29-1 and TRBJ1-6, with a possible D match to TRBD1 (5 bases). The ends were cut back, 1 base at V and 7 bases at J, with 11 bases in the middle. Germline assignment: CDR1 SQVTM and CDR2 ANQGSEA. The CDR3 totals 14 residues. CDR3 protein: CSVEVSGGNSPLHF. The CDR3 nucleotides are TGCAGCGTTGAAGTATCGGGGGGGAATTCACCCCTCCACTTT. The whole variable domain, filled in from reference TRBV29-1 and TRBJ1-6, reads SAVISQKPSRDICQRGTSLTIQCQVDSQVTMMFWYRQQPGQSLTLIATANQGSEATYESGFVIDKFPISRPNLTFSTLTVSNMSPEDSSIYLCSVEVSGGNSPLHFGNGTRLTVT.

This clonotype was seen many times. This rearrangement joins TRBV7-2 to TRBJ2-5, with TRBD1 as a possible D gene (5 bases). V lost 1 base and J lost 5, with 14 bases in between. Germline CDR1 and CDR2: SGHTA and FQGNSA. There are 15 residues in the CDR3. The CDR3 bases are TGTGCCAGCAGCTTAGGAGCAGCAGGGTTGGAGACCCAGTACTTC. It specifies CASSLGAAGLETQYF.

The chain links TRBV19 to TRBJ1-2; TRBD1 agrees at 8 bases. The CDR3 runs to 16 residues. Losses at the gene ends were 3 bases for V and 0 bases for J; bases not matched to a gene: 6. Germline values: CDR1 LNHDA, CDR2 SQIVND (reference sequence). The DNA of the CDR3 is TGTGCCAGTAGTATCCAAGGACAGGGAGCTAACTATGGCTACACCTTC. Translated: CASSIQGQGANYGYTF.

This sequence joins TRBV2 and TRBJ1-4, with a weak D call TRBD1 (6 bases). This CDR3 is 15 amino acids long. Germline V CDR1 and CDR2: SNHLY, FYNNEI. Trimming took off 1 base at V and 5 bases at J, with 11 bases between the two ends. CDR3 region: CASSEDRGKNEKLFF. CDR3 bases: TGTGCCAGCAGTGAAGATAGGGGGAAGAATGAAAAACTGTTTTTT.

Here the CDR3 DNA reads TGTGCCAGCAACTTCGGGACCGACAATCAGCCCCAGCATTTT. Translated, it gives CASNFGTDNQPQHF. This chain joins TRBV6-1 and TRBJ1-5, with D maybe TRBD1 (5 bases). The CDR3 extends over 14 amino acids. Germline V CDR1 and CDR2: MNHNS, SASEGT. Trimming took 7 bases from V and 3 from J, leaving 13 bases between them.

This clonotype showed up just a few times. The chain uses TRBV10-3 and TRBJ2-5; the match to TRBD1 covers 9 bases. The V and J ends lost 7 bases and 2 bases, in that order; junction bases with no gene match: 8. Germline assignment: CDR1 ENHRY and CDR2 SYGVKD. This CDR3 is 15 amino acids long. The CDR3 DNA follows: TGTGCCATCAACCCGGGACAGGGAGTTCAAGAGACCCAGTACTTC. This codes for CAINPGQGVQETQYF.

The chain is built from TRBV2 and TRBJ2-3, with TRBD2 matching 12 bases. CDR3 length: 16 amino acids. Germline V CDR1 and CDR2: SNHLY, FYNNEI. V lost 1 base and J lost 1; bases outside the gene matches: 0. The CDR3: CASSEGLAGGTDTQYF. The CDR3 DNA sequence: TGTGCCAGCAGTGAAGGACTAGCGGGGGGCACAGATACGCAGTATTTT.

The chain joins TRBV29-1 to TRBJ2-3; tentative D call: TRBD2 (6 bases). Per the germline V gene, CDR1 is SQVTM and CDR2 is ANQGSEA. The germline V and J ends were trimmed by 7 bases and 11 bases, with 16 bases remaining between them. CDR3 length: 11 residues. The CDR3 sequence is CSGKLAEGQYF. CDR3 nucleotide sequence: TGCAGCGGGAAACTAGCAGAAGGGCAGTATTTT.